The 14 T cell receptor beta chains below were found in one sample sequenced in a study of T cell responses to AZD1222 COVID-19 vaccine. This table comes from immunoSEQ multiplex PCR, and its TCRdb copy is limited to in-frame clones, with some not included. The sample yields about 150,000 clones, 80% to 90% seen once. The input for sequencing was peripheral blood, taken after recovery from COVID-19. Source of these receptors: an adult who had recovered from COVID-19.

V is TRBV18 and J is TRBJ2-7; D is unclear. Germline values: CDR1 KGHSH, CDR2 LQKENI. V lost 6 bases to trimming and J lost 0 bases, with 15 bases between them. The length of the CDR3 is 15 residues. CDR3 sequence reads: CASSLDWVSSYEQYF. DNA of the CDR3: TGTGCCAGCTCCCTAGACTGGGTAAGCTCCTACGAGCAGTACTTC.

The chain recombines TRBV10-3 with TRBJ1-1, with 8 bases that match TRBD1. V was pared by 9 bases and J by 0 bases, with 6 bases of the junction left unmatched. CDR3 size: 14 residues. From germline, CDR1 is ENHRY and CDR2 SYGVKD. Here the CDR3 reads CAIRTGSMNTEAFF. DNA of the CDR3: TGTGCCATACGGACAGGGAGCATGAACACTGAAGCTTTCTTT.

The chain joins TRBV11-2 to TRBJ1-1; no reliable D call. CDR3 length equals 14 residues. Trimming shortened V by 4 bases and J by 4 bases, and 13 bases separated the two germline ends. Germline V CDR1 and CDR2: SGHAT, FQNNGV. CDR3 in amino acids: CASSYLDRSTEAFF. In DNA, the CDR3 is TGTGCCAGCAGCTATTTGGACCGGAGCACTGAAGCTTTCTTT. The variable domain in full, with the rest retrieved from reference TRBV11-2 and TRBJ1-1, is EAGVAQSPRYKIIEKRQSVAFWCNPISGHATLYWYQQILGQGPKLLIQFQNNGVVDDSQLPKDRFSAERLKGVDSTLKIQPAKLEDSAVYLCASSYLDRSTEAFFGQGTRLTVV.

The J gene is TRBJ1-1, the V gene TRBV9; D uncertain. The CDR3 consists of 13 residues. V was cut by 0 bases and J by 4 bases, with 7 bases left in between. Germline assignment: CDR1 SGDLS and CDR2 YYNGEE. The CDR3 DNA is TGTGCCAGCAGCGTAGGCGGGAGCACTGAAGCTTTCTTT. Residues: CASSVGGSTEAFF.

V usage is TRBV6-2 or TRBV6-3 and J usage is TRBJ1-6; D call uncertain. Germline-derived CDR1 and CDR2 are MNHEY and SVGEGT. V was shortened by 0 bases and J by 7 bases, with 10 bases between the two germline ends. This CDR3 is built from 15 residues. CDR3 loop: CASSYSNLGNSPLHF. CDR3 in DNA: TGTGCCAGCAGTTACTCGAACTTAGGGAATTCACCCCTCCACTTT.

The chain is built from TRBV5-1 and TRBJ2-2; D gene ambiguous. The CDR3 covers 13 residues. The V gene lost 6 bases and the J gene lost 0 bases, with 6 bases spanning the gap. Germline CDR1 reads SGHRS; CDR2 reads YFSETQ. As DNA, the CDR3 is TGCGCCAGCAAGCAGGCGAACACCGGGGAGCTGTTTTTT. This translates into CASKQANTGELFF. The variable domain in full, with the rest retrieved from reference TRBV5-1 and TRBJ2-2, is KAGVTQTPRYLIKTRGQQVTLSCSPISGHRSVSWYQQTPGQGLQFLFEYFSETQRNKGNFPGRFSGRQFSNSRSEMNVSTLELGDSALYLCASKQANTGELFFGEGSRLTVL.

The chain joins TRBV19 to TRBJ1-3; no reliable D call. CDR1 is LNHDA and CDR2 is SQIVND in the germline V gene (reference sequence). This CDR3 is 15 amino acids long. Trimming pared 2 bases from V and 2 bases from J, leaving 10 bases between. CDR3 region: CASSIPRWAGNTIYF. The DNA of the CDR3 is TGTGCCAGTAGTATACCCAGATGGGCTGGAAACACCATATATTTT.

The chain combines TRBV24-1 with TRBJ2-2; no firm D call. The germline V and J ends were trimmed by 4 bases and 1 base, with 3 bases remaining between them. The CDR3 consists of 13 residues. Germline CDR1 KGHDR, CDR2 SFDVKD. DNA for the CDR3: TGTGCCACCAGTGAAGAGAACACCGGGGAGCTGTTTTTT. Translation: CATSEENTGELFF.

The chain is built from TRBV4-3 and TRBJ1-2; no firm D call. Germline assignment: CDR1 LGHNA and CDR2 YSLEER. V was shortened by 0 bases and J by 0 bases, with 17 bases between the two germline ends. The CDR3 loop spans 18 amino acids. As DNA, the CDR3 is TGCGCCAGCAGCCAAGAGCCGGAGTCCCCCTATGCTAACTATGGCTACACCTTC. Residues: CASSQEPESPYANYGYTF.

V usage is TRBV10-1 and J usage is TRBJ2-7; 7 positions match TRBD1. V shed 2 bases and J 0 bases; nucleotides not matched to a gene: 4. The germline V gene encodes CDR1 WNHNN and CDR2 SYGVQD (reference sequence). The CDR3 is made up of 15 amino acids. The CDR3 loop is CASSEGPGGSYEQYF. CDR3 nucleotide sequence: TGCGCCAGCAGTGAGGGTCCAGGGGGCTCCTACGAGCAGTACTTC.

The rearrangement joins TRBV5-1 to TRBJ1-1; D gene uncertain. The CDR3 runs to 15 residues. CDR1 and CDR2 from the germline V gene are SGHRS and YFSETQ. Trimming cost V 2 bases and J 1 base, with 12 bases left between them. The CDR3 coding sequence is TGCGCCAGCAGCTTACTCCCCCGGGGGAACACTGAAGCTTTCTTT. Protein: CASSLLPRGNTEAFF.

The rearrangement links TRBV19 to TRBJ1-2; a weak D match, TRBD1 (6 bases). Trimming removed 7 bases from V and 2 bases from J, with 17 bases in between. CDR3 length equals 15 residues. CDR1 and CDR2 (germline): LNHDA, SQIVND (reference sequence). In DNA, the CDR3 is TGTGCCAGTACTCCCGGCACAGGGATAAACTATGGCTACACCTTC. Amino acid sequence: CASTPGTGINYGYTF.

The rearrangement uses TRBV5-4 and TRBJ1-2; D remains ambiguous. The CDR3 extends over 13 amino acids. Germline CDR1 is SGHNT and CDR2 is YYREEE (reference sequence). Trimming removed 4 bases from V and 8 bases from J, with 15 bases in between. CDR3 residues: CASSPPGVEGYTF. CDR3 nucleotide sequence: TGTGCCAGCAGCCCACCCGGAGTGGAAGGCTACACCTTC.

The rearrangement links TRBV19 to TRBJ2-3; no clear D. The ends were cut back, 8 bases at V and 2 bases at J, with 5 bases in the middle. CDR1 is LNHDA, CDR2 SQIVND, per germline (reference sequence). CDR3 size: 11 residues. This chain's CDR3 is CASRNTDTQYF. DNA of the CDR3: TGTGCCAGTCGAAACACAGATACGCAGTATTTT.